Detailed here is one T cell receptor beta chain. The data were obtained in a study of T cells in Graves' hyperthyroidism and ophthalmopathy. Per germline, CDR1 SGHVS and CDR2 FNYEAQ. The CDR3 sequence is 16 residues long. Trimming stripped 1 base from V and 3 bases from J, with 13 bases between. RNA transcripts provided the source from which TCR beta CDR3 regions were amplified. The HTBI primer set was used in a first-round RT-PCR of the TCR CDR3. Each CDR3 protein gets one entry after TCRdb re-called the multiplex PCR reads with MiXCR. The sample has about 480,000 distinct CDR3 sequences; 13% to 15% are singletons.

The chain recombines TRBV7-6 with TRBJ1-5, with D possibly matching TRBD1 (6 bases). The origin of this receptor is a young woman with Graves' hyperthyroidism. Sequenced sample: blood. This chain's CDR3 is CASSLGGQFDNQPQHF. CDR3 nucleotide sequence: TGTGCCAGCAGCTTAGGCGGACAGTTCGACAATCAGCCCCAGCATTTT. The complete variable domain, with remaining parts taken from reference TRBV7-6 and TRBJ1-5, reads GAGVSQSPRYKVTKRGQDVALRCDPISGHVSLYWYRQALGQGPEFLTYFNYEAQQDKSGLPNDRFSAERPEGSISTLTIQRTEQRDSAMYRCASSLGGQFDNQPQHFGDGTRLSIL.